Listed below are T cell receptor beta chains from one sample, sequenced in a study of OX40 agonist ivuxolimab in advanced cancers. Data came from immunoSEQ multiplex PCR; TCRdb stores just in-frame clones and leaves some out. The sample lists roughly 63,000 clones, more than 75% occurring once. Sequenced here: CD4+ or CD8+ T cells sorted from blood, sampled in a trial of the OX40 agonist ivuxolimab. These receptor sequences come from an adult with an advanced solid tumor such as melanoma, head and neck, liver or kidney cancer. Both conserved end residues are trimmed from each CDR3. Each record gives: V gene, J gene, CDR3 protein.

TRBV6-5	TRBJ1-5	ASRSLGGASQPQH
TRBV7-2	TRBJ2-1	ASSPGGLGYNEQF
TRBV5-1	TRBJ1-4	ASSLGTGPNEKLF
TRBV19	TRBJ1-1	ASTPIGAGGTMNTEAF
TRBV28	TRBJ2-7	ASSPLRLAGHEQY
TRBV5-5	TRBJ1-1	ASSLTDRGGTEAF
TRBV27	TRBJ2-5	ASSPGTASQETQY
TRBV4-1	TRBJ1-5	ASSMTDRGNQPQH
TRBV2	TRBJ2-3	ASLGDLHTDTQY
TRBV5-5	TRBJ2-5	ASSLRQGVDGETQY
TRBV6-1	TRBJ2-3	ASSEGFQADTQY
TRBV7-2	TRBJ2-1	ASSPRSGREQF
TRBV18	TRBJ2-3	ASSPGLAGYFTDTQY
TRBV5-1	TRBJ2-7	ASSRSGTGNDEQY
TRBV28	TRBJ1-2	ASSSPGKYGYT
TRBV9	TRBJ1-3	ASSPRIGNTIY